Presented here are 29 T cell receptor beta chains from one specimen sequenced in a study of blood T cell repertoires in COVID-19. Data came from immunoSEQ multiplex PCR; TCRdb stores just in-frame clones and leaves some out. The repertoire holds some 13,000 clones, with roughly nine tenths as singletons. Input material: peripheral blood. Source of these receptors: a human donor in a cohort sampled during active COVID-19.

The V gene is TRBV6-5, the J gene TRBJ1-1; the D gene is possibly TRBD1 (6 bases). Trimming removed 5 bases from V and 1 base from J, with 11 bases in between. CDR1 and CDR2 from the germline V gene are MNHEY and SVGAGI. This CDR3 has 14 amino acids. The chain's CDR3 is CASSPLTGNTEAFF. The DNA of the CDR3 is TGTGCCAGCAGTCCACTGACAGGGAACACTGAAGCTTTCTTT.

The rearrangement links TRBV9 to TRBJ1-1; 11 bases fit TRBD1. The CDR3 sequence is 14 residues long. CDR1 SGDLS and CDR2 YYNGEE come from the germline V gene. J was trimmed by 7 bases and V by 0 bases; bases with no gene match: 2. CDR3 region: CASSVGGQGGEAFF. Here the CDR3 DNA reads TGTGCCAGCAGCGTAGGGGGACAGGGGGGTGAAGCTTTCTTT.

The chain links TRBV5-1 to TRBJ2-3; D possibly corresponds to TRBD2 (6 bases). Trimming took 0 bases from V and 1 from J, leaving 9 bases between them. Germline V gene lookup returns CDR1 SGHRS and CDR2 YFSETQ. The CDR3 totals 15 residues. DNA of the CDR3: TGCGCCAGCAGCTTGGGGAGGGGCGGCACAGATACGCAGTATTTT. Protein product: CASSLGRGGTDTQYF.

The CDR3 protein is CASSLTLEIPNTEAFF. In nucleotides, the CDR3 is TGTGCCAGCAGCCTAACTCTTGAGATACCGAACACTGAAGCTTTCTTT. The chain recombines TRBV9 with TRBJ1-1; D not certain. There are 16 residues in the CDR3. CDR1 is SGDLS and CDR2 is YYNGEE in the germline V gene. Between the trimmed V and J ends, which lost 4 bases and 1 base, there was a span of 17 bases.

The rearrangement joins TRBV28 to TRBJ1-2, with 7 bases lining up with TRBD1. CDR1 and CDR2 from the germline V gene are MDHEN and SYDVKM. The V segment lost 1 base and the J segment 5 bases; nucleotides outside the gene matches: 4. The CDR3 is 14 residues long. The CDR3 nucleotides are TGTGCCAGCAGTTTATTTTCAGGGGGGTATGGCTACACCTTC. Translated, it gives CASSLFSGGYGYTF.

The V call is TRBV19, the J call TRBJ2-7; TRBD2 might be the D (7 bases). Deletions cut 3 bases from V and 7 bases from J, with 19 bases between. The CDR3 totals 15 residues. Germline lookup yields CDR1 LNHDA and CDR2 SQIVND (reference sequence). The CDR3 sequence: CASSIAGTRREEQYF. The CDR3 coding sequence is TGTGCCAGTAGTATCGCCGGGACACGGCGGGAGGAGCAGTACTTC.

This chain connects TRBV27 to TRBJ1-6; a possible D gene is TRBD1 (6 bases). Trimming took 4 bases from V and 8 from J, leaving 18 bases between them. The germline V gene has CDR1 MNHEY and CDR2 SMNVEV (reference sequence). This CDR3 has 16 residues. CDR3 nucleotide sequence: TGTGCCAGCAGTTCAGCGCAGGGGAAAAACTATTCACCCCTCCACTTT. Translation gives CASSSAQGKNYSPLHF.

V usage is TRBV24-1 and J usage is TRBJ2-7, with a weak D call TRBD1 (6 bases). The germline CDR1 and CDR2 sequences are KGHDR and SFDVKD. The CDR3 loop spans 11 amino acids. Trimming took off 3 bases at V and 8 bases at J, with 7 bases between the two ends. CDR3 sequence: CATSDGQKQYF. The CDR3 DNA follows: TGTGCCACCAGTGATGGACAGAAGCAGTACTTC.

The gene calls are TRBV27 and TRBJ2-2, with 7 bases lining up with TRBD2. V lost 6 bases, J lost 11 bases, and 18 bases stayed unmatched. Per the germline V gene, CDR1 is MNHEY and CDR2 is SMNVEV (reference sequence). This CDR3 region has 16 residues. CDR3 sequence (DNA): TGTGCCAGCAGCGACCCTGGGGGGGGACCGTCTAGAGAGCTGTTTTTT. Its translation is CASSDPGGGPSRELFF.

V and J are TRBV2 and TRBJ2-1, with 15 bases identical to TRBD2. The CDR3 length is 19 residues. The trim removed 3 bases at V and 4 bases at J, leaving 10 bases unmatched. In germline, CDR1 is SNHLY, CDR2 FYNNEI. The CDR3 bases are TGTGCCAGCAGTGAGATTGGACTAGCGGGAGGGCCCTATTACAATGAGCAGTTCTTC. The encoded protein is CASSEIGLAGGPYYNEQFF.

This chain joins TRBV20-1 and TRBJ1-4; 7 bases fit TRBD1. This CDR3 comprises 14 residues. Per germline, CDR1 DFQATT and CDR2 SNEGSKA (reference sequence). V dropped 3 bases and J dropped 3; count of bases not matched to a gene: 4. The CDR3: CSASPGQANEKLFF. The DNA for the CDR3 is TGCAGTGCTAGTCCCGGACAGGCTAATGAAAAACTGTTTTTT.

The gene calls are TRBV4-3 and TRBJ2-1; 10 bases match TRBD2. This CDR3 is built from 16 residues. Germline lookup yields CDR1 LGHNA and CDR2 YSLEER. V was pared by 0 bases and J by 6 bases, with 5 bases of the junction left unmatched. The CDR3 region has the DNA TGCGCCAGCAGCCAAGATCCAAGCGGGAGGGCCAATGAGCAGTTCTTC. It codes for CASSQDPSGRANEQFF.

The chain recombines TRBV19 with TRBJ2-5, with TRBD2 matching 7 bases. V lost 7 bases to trimming and J lost 2 bases; unmatched junction nucleotides: 13. This CDR3 is built from 16 residues. Germline CDR1 is LNHDA and CDR2 is SQIVND (reference sequence). The CDR3, as DNA: TGTGCCAGTACCCAGCGGGGCGGGGTGGATCAAGAGACCCAGTACTTC. Its protein is CASTQRGGVDQETQYF.

V usage is TRBV7-9 and J usage is TRBJ2-3; D perhaps matches TRBD2 (6 bases). Trimming removed 5 bases from V and 2 bases from J, with 11 bases in between. Germline-derived CDR1 and CDR2 are SEHNR and FQNEAQ (reference sequence). This CDR3 region has 14 residues. DNA of the CDR3: TGTGCCAGCAGCCGTTCGGGGGTCACAGATACGCAGTATTTT. This translates into CASSRSGVTDTQYF.

J is TRBJ2-7 and V is TRBV27; D perhaps matches TRBD1 (5 bases). The CDR3 runs to 13 residues. With 2 bases removed from V and 2 bases from J, the gap between germline ends came to 7 bases. Germline CDR1 is MNHEY and CDR2 is SMNVEV (reference sequence). The CDR3 protein is CASSLGRAYEQYF. In nucleotides, the CDR3 is TGTGCCAGCAGTTTAGGCAGGGCCTACGAGCAGTACTTC.

The J gene is TRBJ1-2, the V gene TRBV19, with 7 bases fitting TRBD1. J lost 8 bases, V lost 3 bases, and 3 bases had no gene match. The CDR3 totals 12 residues. In germline, CDR1 is LNHDA, CDR2 SQIVND (reference sequence). The DNA of the CDR3 is TGTGCCAGTAGTATCCGACAGGGAGGCTACACCTTC. Encoded protein: CASSIRQGGYTF.

This chain joins TRBV6-2 or TRBV6-3 and TRBJ2-3; 9 bases map to TRBD1. Germline CDR1 is MNHEY and CDR2 is SVGEGT. The ends lost 4 bases at V and 6 bases at J; junction bases unmatched: 11. CDR3 length: 16 amino acids. The CDR3 spells CASSLVGQGPPDTQYF. CDR3 sequence (DNA): TGTGCCAGCAGTTTAGTGGGACAGGGCCCGCCGGATACGCAGTATTTT.

This chain links TRBV28 with TRBJ2-1, with TRBD1 as a possible D gene (5 bases). V lost 4 bases, J lost 8 bases, and 9 bases lay in between. Germline CDR1 and CDR2: MDHEN and SYDVKM. There are 12 residues in the CDR3. The CDR3 coding sequence is TGTGCCAGCAGTTCGGACAAGGATGAGCAGTTCTTC. Encoded protein: CASSSDKDEQFF.

The genes are TRBV6-5 and TRBJ1-1; the match to TRBD1 covers 10 bases. After removal of 10 bases from V and 7 bases from J, the junction contained 12 bases not matched to a gene. CDR1 is MNHEY and CDR2 is SVGAGI in the germline V gene. The CDR3 length is 14 residues. The CDR3 protein is CATLHNRDRGEAFF. DNA of the CDR3: TGTGCCACCCTTCATAACCGGGACAGGGGTGAAGCTTTCTTT.

This chain's CDR3 is CASSPRTAGAGETQYF. In DNA form, the CDR3 reads TGTGCCAGCTCACCACGAACGGCGGGAGCGGGCGAGACCCAGTACTTC. V usage is TRBV18 and J usage is TRBJ2-5; 7 positions agree with TRBD2. CDR1 is KGHSH and CDR2 is LQKENI in the germline V gene. The V and J ends lost 1 base and 5 bases, in that order; junction bases with no gene match: 10. The CDR3 extends over 16 amino acids. The full variable domain, in which reference TRBV18 and TRBJ2-5 provide the parts outside the CDR3, is NAGVMQNPRHLVRRRGQEARLRCSPMKGHSHVYWYRQLPEEGLKFMVYLQKENIIDESGMPKERFSAEFPKEGPSILRIQQVVRGDSAAYFCASSPRTAGAGETQYFGPGTRLLVL.

The chain has TRBV7-6 and TRBJ2-3; TRBD2 matches 11 bases. The length of the CDR3 is 16 residues. Unmatched junction bases numbered 3, after V lost 1 base and J lost 3 bases. CDR1 is SGHVS and CDR2 is FNYEAQ in the germline V gene. The CDR3 bases are TGTGCCAGCAGCTTAGTGACTAGCGGGATAACAGATACGCAGTATTTT. Protein: CASSLVTSGITDTQYF.

This chain links TRBV6-6 with TRBJ1-5, with D hard to call. Germline assignment: CDR1 MNHNY and CDR2 SVGAGI (reference sequence). V lost 0 bases to trimming and J lost 0 bases, with 6 bases between them. This CDR3 has 15 residues. The CDR3 DNA reads as TGTGCCAGCAGTTACTCGATAGTTAGCAATCAGCCCCAGCATTTT. Amino acid sequence: CASSYSIVSNQPQHF.

Note on this clone: One junction end does not reproduce the germline sequence, and a read error may be involved. This rearrangement joins TRBV24-1 to TRBJ2-1; 11 bases map to TRBD2. Looked up from germline, CDR1 is KGHDR and CDR2 is SFDVKD. The CDR3 is 15 residues long. In DNA form, the CDR3 reads TGTGCCACCAGTGATTCTAGCGGGAGGATGAATGGGCAGTTCTTC. It encodes CATSDSSGRMNGQFF.

This chain connects TRBV5-4 to TRBJ1-6, with 11 bases identical to TRBD1. After removal of 4 bases from V and 9 bases from J, the junction contained 6 bases not matched to a gene. Germline CDR1 reads SGHNT; CDR2 reads YYREEE (reference sequence). The CDR3 runs to 15 residues. The CDR3 region is CASSTRTGGGSPLHF. The CDR3 DNA is TGTGCCAGCAGCACCAGGACAGGGGGCGGTTCACCCCTCCACTTT.

The table lists this clone with a count of one. The chain couples TRBV5-4 to TRBJ2-5, with TRBD1 identical over 8 bases. The junction had 4 bases not matched to a gene; V was cut back by 1 base and J by 5 bases. Germline CDR1 and CDR2: SGHNT and YYREEE (reference sequence). The CDR3 length is 14 residues. The CDR3: CASSLQGARETQYF. The CDR3 DNA sequence: TGTGCCAGCAGCTTGCAGGGGGCGAGGGAGACCCAGTACTTC.

The chain links TRBV30 to TRBJ2-3, with TRBD2 matching 10 bases. This CDR3 has 11 residues. CDR1 and CDR2 from the germline V gene are GTSNPN and SVGIG (reference sequence). The CDR3 DNA is TGTGCAGCGGGGGGGAGTGCTACGCAGTATTTT. Amino acid sequence: CAAGGSATQYF.

The chain employs TRBV9 and TRBJ1-1; D remains unclear. The V and J ends lost 0 bases and 5 bases respectively, with 5 bases between them. The CDR3 runs to 12 residues. Germline V gene sequence: CDR1 SGDLS, CDR2 YYNGEE. CDR3: CASSVGGTEAFF. In nucleotides, the CDR3 is TGTGCCAGCAGCGTAGGAGGGACTGAAGCTTTCTTT.

This clone was picked up one time. This rearrangement joins TRBV19 to TRBJ2-7; 8 nucleotides match TRBD1. CDR3 size: 16 residues. CDR1 and CDR2 (germline): LNHDA, SQIVND (reference sequence). Germline trimming cut 4 bases from V and 0 bases from J; bases unmatched to any gene: 8. DNA of the CDR3: TGTGCCAGTAGTACGTCTTGGGACAGGAGCTCCTACGAGCAGTACTTC. Amino acid sequence: CASSTSWDRSSYEQYF.

This clone came up a few times. V is TRBV3-1 (or the pseudogene TRBV3-2) and J is TRBJ1-5; D gene uncertain. V dropped 1 base and J dropped 6 bases, with 10 bases sitting between them. The CDR3 covers 14 residues. Germline V gives CDR1 LGHDT, CDR2 YNNKEL (reference sequence). DNA for the CDR3: TGTGCCAGCAGCCAAGCCCAGCGTAGTCAGCCCCAGCATTTT. Translated, it gives CASSQAQRSQPQHF.